This TCR beta chain was sequenced for a study of Ad26.COV2.S vaccination and SARS-CoV-2 variants. Study at large: Participants got Ad26.COV2.S intramuscularly, once or twice 56 days apart.

V was clipped by 0 bases and J by 5 bases, with 12 bases between them. The CDR3 is made up of 15 amino acids. From germline, CDR1 is SGHDT and CDR2 YYEEEE. On this clone: Its target is not known.

Overall study results and limits: It was reported that spike-specific CD8+ and CD4+ T cell responses were substantially broad after vaccination. Similar non-spike TCR breadth was observed in recipients of vaccine and of placebo.

Described treatment: some 19 received Ad26.COV2.S at low or high dose, single or two shots; about five received placebo; per-sample allocation not given. At day 63 after the first vaccine or placebo injection, samples were drawn. An Ad26 vector carrying the Wuhan-strain SARS-CoV-2 spike served as the vaccine. Libraries were prepared by immunoSEQ multiplex PCR; TCRdb keeps only in-frame clonotypes and omits some of them. Here the sample spans under 250,000 clones, around nine tenths being singletons. The sequences come from peripheral blood, collected in a trial of Ad26.COV2.S vaccine versus placebo. The chain recombines TRBV5-6 with TRBJ1-5; no clear D. The source of this sequence is a person aged 18-60 years who received the Ad26.COV2.S COVID-19 vaccine or a placebo. CDR3 protein: CASSLAGVRDQPQHF. The CDR3 bases are TGTGCCAGCAGCTTGGCCGGGGTTCGGGATCAGCCCCAGCATTTT.